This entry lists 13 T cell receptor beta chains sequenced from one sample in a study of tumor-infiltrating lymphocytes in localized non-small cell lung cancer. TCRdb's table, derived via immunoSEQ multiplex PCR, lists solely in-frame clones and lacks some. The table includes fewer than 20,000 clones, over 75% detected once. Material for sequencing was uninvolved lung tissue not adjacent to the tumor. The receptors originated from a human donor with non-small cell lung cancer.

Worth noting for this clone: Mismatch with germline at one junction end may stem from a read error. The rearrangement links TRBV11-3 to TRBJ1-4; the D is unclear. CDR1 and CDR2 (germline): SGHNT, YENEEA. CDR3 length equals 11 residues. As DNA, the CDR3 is TGTGCCAGCAGCTCTAAGGAAAAACTGTTTTTT. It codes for CASSSKEKLFF.

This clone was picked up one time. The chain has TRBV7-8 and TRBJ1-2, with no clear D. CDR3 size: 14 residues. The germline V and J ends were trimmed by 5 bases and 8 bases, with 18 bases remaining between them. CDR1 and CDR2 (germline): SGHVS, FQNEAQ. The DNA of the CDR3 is TGTGCCAGCAGCCCAAACGTACTGAGCTTGGGCTACACCTTC. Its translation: CASSPNVLSLGYTF.

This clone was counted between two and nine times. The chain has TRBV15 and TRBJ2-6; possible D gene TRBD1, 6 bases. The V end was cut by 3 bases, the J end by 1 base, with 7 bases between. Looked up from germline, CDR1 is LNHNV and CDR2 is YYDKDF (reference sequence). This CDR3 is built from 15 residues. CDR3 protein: CATSRRGSGANVLTF. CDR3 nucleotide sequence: TGTGCCACCAGCAGGAGGGGGTCTGGGGCCAACGTCCTGACTTTC. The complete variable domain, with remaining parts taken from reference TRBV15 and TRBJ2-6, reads DAMVIQNPRYQVTQFGKPVTLSCSQTLNHNVMYWYQQKSSQAPKLLFHYYDKDFNNEADTPDNFQSRRPNTSFCFLDIRSPGLGDTAMYLCATSRRGSGANVLTFGAGSRLTVL.

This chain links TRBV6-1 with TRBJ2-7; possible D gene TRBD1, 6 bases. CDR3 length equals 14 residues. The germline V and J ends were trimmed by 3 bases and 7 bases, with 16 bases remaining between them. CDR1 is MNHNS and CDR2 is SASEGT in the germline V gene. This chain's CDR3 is CASSDTGQTLEQYF. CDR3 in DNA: TGTGCCAGCAGTGACACAGGACAGACCTTGGAGCAGTACTTC.

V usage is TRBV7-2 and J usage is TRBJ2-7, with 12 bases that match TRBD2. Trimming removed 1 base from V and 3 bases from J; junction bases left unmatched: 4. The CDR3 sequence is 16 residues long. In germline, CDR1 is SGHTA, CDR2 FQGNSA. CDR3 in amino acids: CASSLGTSGMGYEQYF. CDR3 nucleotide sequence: TGTGCCAGCAGCTTAGGGACTAGCGGGATGGGCTACGAGCAGTACTTC.

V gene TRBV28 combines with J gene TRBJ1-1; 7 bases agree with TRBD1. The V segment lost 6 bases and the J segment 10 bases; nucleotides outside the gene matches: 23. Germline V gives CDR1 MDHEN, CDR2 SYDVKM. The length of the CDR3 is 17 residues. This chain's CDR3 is CASRQRVLTGDLVSAFF. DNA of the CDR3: TGTGCCAGCAGACAAAGGGTTTTAACAGGGGATCTGGTGTCAGCTTTCTTT.

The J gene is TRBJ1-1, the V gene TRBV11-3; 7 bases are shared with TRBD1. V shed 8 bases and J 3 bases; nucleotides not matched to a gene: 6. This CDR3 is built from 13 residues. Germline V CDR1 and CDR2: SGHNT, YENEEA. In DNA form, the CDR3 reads TGTGCCAGCTCCAGGACAGGCTACACTGAAGCTTTCTTT. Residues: CASSRTGYTEAFF.

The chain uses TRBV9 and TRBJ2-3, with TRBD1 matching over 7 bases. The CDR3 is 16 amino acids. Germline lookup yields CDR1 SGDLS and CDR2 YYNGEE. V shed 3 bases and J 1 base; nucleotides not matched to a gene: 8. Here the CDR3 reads CASSAQGSAGTDTQYF. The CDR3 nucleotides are TGTGCCAGCAGCGCACAGGGGTCTGCCGGCACAGATACGCAGTATTTT.

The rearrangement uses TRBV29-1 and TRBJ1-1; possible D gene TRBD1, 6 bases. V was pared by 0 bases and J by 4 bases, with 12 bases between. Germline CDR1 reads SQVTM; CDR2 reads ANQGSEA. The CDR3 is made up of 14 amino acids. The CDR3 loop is CSVEEGGGGTEAFF. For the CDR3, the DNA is TGCAGCGTTGAAGAAGGGGGTGGGGGCACTGAAGCTTTCTTT.

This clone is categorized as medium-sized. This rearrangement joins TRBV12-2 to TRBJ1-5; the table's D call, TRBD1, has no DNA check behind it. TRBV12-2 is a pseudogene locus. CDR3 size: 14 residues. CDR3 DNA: TGTGCAAGTCGCCCCAGGGTCCCCAATCAGCCCCAGCATTTT. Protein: CASRPRVPNQPQHF.

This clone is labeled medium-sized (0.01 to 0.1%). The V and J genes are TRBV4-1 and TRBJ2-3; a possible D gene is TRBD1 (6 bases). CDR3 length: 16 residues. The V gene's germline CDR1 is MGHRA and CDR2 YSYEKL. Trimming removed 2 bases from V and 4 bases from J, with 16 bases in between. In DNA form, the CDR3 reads TGCGCCAGCAGCCAAACCAGGGGCGACCTTTCAGATACGCAGTATTTT. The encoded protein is CASSQTRGDLSDTQYF.

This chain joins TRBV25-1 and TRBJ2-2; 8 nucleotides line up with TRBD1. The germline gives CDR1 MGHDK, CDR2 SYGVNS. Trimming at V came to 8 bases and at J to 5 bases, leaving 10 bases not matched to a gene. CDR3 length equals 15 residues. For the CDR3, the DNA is TGTGCCAGCTCCTCGGACAGGGAGAGGACCGGGGAGCTGTTTTTT. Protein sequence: CASSSDRERTGELFF.

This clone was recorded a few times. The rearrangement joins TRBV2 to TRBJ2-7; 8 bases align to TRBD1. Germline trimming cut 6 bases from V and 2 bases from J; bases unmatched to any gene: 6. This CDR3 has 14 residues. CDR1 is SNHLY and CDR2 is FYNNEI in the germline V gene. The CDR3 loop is CASSRQGMAYEQYF. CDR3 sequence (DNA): TGTGCCAGCAGCCGACAGGGGATGGCCTACGAGCAGTACTTC. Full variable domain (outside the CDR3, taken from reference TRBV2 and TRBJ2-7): EPEVTQTPSHQVTQMGQEVILRCVPISNHLYFYWYRQILGQKVEFLVSFYNNEISEKSEIFDDQFSVERPDGSNFTLKIRSTKLEDSAMYFCASSRQGMAYEQYFGPGTRLTVT.